Below, 26 T cell receptor beta chains from the same sample are listed, as sequenced in a study of cytomegalovirus exposure and HLA in healthy donors. With 60 Vbeta and 13 Jbeta primers, the PCR was carried out. Some clones are missing from TCRdb's copy, which holds only in-frame ones; the method was immunoSEQ multiplex PCR. The data contain 130,000 to 150,000 clones, less than 85% of them seen just once; the ten biggest clones take up around 7%. Source material: PBMCs. All receptors derive from a middle-aged man in good health and CMV-seropositive.

The chain links TRBV5-8 to TRBJ2-7; D is possibly TRBD1 (6 bases). This CDR3 is 12 amino acids long. Germline CDR1 SGHTS, CDR2 YDEGEE. Trimming took off 10 bases at V and 1 base at J, with 12 bases between the two ends. The CDR3 DNA reads TGTGCCGGAAAAGGACAGTCCTACGAGCAGTACTTC. Translated, it gives CAGKGQSYEQYF. The entire variable domain, with the rest obtained from reference TRBV5-8 and TRBJ2-7, is as follows: EAGVTQSPTHLIKTRGQQATLRCSPISGHTSVYWYQQALGLGLQFLLWYDEGEERNRGNFPPRFSGRQFPNYSSELNVNALELEDSALYLCAGKGQSYEQYFGPGTRLTVT.

This clone was recorded only once. The CDR3 nucleotides are TGTGCCAGCAGCGCCGGACGACTAGCTTTGGAGACCCAGTACTTC. It translates to CASSAGRLALETQYF. The chain is built from TRBV13 and TRBJ2-5; TRBD2 matches 7 bases. The germline V gene encodes CDR1 PRHDT and CDR2 FYEKMQ (reference sequence). The CDR3 contains 15 residues. After removal of 5 bases from V and 5 bases from J, the junction contained 11 bases not matched to a gene.

The CDR3 sequence is CASSLLAGWTNEQFF. The DNA for the CDR3 is TGTGCCAGCAGCTTATTAGCGGGATGGACCAATGAGCAGTTCTTC. The chain carries TRBV11-3 and TRBJ2-1; 8 nucleotides match TRBD2. Germline CDR1 SGHNT, CDR2 YENEEA. The junction had 6 bases not matched to a gene; V was cut back by 2 bases and J by 6 bases. The CDR3 spans 15 residues.

V and J are TRBV2 and TRBJ2-3; no definite D call. Germline V lookup: CDR1 SNHLY, CDR2 FYNNEI. This CDR3 is built from 13 residues. Trimming pared 3 bases from V and 4 bases from J, leaving 8 bases between. For the CDR3, the DNA is TGTGCCAGCAGTGATATAAGCTCAGATACGCAGTATTTT. Its protein is CASSDISSDTQYF.

V and J are TRBV6-5 and TRBJ1-2; possibly TRBD1 for D (5 bases). The CDR3 totals 13 residues. CDR1 and CDR2 (germline): MNHEY, SVGAGI. The V end was cut by 2 bases, the J end by 5 bases, with 9 bases between. CDR3 sequence: CASSYGRVYGYTF. The CDR3 nucleotides read TGTGCCAGCAGTTACGGCAGGGTTTATGGCTACACCTTC.

V usage is TRBV11-2 and J usage is TRBJ1-2; D uncertain. Trimming pared 5 bases from V and 6 bases from J, leaving 16 bases between. CDR1 is SGHAT, CDR2 FQNNGV, per germline. The CDR3 contains 14 residues. For the CDR3, the DNA is TGTGCCAGCAGCCTTGGCCCCCAGAGCGATGGCTACACCTTC. Translated: CASSLGPQSDGYTF.

The V gene is TRBV2, the J gene TRBJ1-4; TRBD1 agrees at 9 bases. V lost 5 bases to trimming and J lost 10 bases; unmatched junction nucleotides: 11. The CDR3 contains 15 residues. The germline CDR1 and CDR2 sequences are SNHLY and FYNNEI. CDR3 amino acids: CASSTTDRGWGKLFF. The DNA for the CDR3 is TGTGCCAGCAGTACCACGGACAGGGGATGGGGAAAACTGTTTTTT.

V and J are TRBV7-9 and TRBJ1-2; 9 bases map to TRBD1. The CDR3 spans 17 residues. Germline V gene lookup returns CDR1 SEHNR and CDR2 FQNEAQ (reference sequence). Trimming removed 0 bases from V and 4 bases from J; junction bases left unmatched: 9. CDR3 DNA: TGTGCCAGCAGCTTAGCCGGGACAGGGCTGTATGGCTATGGCTACACCTTC. Its protein product is CASSLAGTGLYGYGYTF.

The rearrangement links TRBV2 to TRBJ2-5, with TRBD1 matching 9 bases. The end of the DNA is better explained by TRBJ2-7, so the J call may be wrong. The V gene's germline CDR1 is SNHLY and CDR2 FYNNEI. The CDR3 consists of 14 residues. CDR3 in DNA: TGTGCCAGCTTGGGACAGGGAGGATTCTACGAGCAGTACTTC. Residues: CASLGQGGFYEQYF.

The V and J genes are TRBV5-6 and TRBJ1-5; 8 nucleotides agree with TRBD1. The V and J ends lost 3 bases and 0 bases, in that order; junction bases with no gene match: 5. This CDR3 spans 16 amino acids. The V gene's germline CDR1 is SGHDT and CDR2 YYEEEE. The CDR3 loop is CASSSRGRGSNQPQHF. CDR3 in DNA: TGTGCCAGCAGCTCCAGGGGGCGCGGTAGCAATCAGCCCCAGCATTTT.

This clone was seen just once. The gene calls are TRBV4-1 and TRBJ2-7, with D possibly TRBD1 on 6 matching bases. From germline, CDR1 is MGHRA and CDR2 YSYEKL. This CDR3 contains 14 residues. Trimming removed 4 bases at V and 2 bases at J, with 12 bases between. The DNA of the CDR3 is TGCGCCAGCAGCCCCCGACAGGTAGCCTACGAGCAGTACTTC. Translation gives CASSPRQVAYEQYF.

The table lists this clone with a few counts. This chain uses TRBV19 with TRBJ2-7, with TRBD1 identical over 8 bases. Germline V gives CDR1 LNHDA, CDR2 SQIVND (reference sequence). With V trimmed by 5 bases and J by 5 bases, 11 bases remained unmatched. The CDR3 is 15 amino acids. Here the CDR3 DNA reads TGTGCCAGTAGTGCCCGACCGGGACAGGTCCACGAGCAGTACTTC. Its translation is CASSARPGQVHEQYF.

V usage is TRBV29-1 and J usage is TRBJ2-3, with D possibly being TRBD1 (5 bases). Trimming removed 6 bases at V and 2 bases at J, with 15 bases between. The germline gives CDR1 SQVTM, CDR2 ANQGSEA. This CDR3 is 14 amino acids long. DNA of the CDR3: TGCAGCGTCACGGACCAGGGATTCACAGATACGCAGTATTTT. This encodes CSVTDQGFTDTQYF.

The chain carries TRBV18 and TRBJ1-4, with 9 bases fitting TRBD1. There are 15 residues in the CDR3. Looked up from germline, CDR1 is KGHSH and CDR2 is LQKENI. The ends lost 7 bases at V and 4 bases at J; junction bases unmatched: 7. Here the CDR3 reads CASFQETGGNEKLFF. The CDR3 DNA reads as TGTGCCAGCTTCCAAGAGACAGGGGGTAATGAAAAACTGTTTTTT.

A few counts support this clone. J is TRBJ1-4 and V is TRBV2; D possibly corresponds to TRBD1 (5 bases). The CDR3 totals 15 residues. V lost 5 bases and J lost 0, with 10 bases in between. CDR1 SNHLY and CDR2 FYNNEI come from the germline V gene. The CDR3 region has the DNA TGTGCCAGCAGTAGACGACAGTCAACTAATGAAAAACTGTTTTTT. It yields the protein CASSRRQSTNEKLFF. Full variable domain (outside the CDR3, taken from reference TRBV2 and TRBJ1-4): EPEVTQTPSHQVTQMGQEVILRCVPISNHLYFYWYRQILGQKVEFLVSFYNNEISEKSEIFDDQFSVERPDGSNFTLKIRSTKLEDSAMYFCASSRRQSTNEKLFFGSGTQLSVL.

The V and J genes are TRBV29-1 and TRBJ2-7; D uncertain. Trimming pared 8 bases from V and 2 bases from J, leaving 13 bases between. The CDR3 extends over 12 amino acids. Germline V lookup: CDR1 SQVTM, CDR2 ANQGSEA. The CDR3 DNA follows: TGCAGCACCGGGTCGTCCCCCTACGAGCAGTACTTC. It encodes CSTGSSPYEQYF.

V gene TRBV4-1 combines with J gene TRBJ1-3, with unresolved D. Germline V gives CDR1 MGHRA, CDR2 YSYEKL. Trimming stripped 1 base from V and 0 bases from J, with 7 bases between. The CDR3 covers 15 residues. CDR3 coding DNA: TGCGCCAGCAGCCAAGCTCACAGCTCTGGAAACACCATATATTTT. Its translation: CASSQAHSSGNTIYF.

This chain connects TRBV29-1 to TRBJ1-2, with a possible D match to TRBD1 (6 bases). V was clipped by 5 bases and J by 6 bases, with 22 bases between them. The germline CDR1 and CDR2 sequences are SQVTM and ANQGSEA. This CDR3 region has 15 residues. CDR3 in amino acids: CSVREGGDGMDGYTF. CDR3 nucleotides: TGCAGCGTTCGTGAAGGGGGGGACGGAATGGATGGCTACACCTTC.

Here the CDR3 reads CASSSLQLGHNYGYTF. In DNA form, the CDR3 reads TGTGCCAGCAGTTCACTCCAGCTGGGCCATAACTATGGCTACACCTTC. The rearrangement uses TRBV28 and TRBJ1-2, with D hard to call. Looked up from germline, CDR1 is MDHEN and CDR2 is SYDVKM. The CDR3 spans 16 residues. Trimming pared 4 bases from V and 1 base from J, leaving 16 bases between.

The gene calls are TRBV9 and TRBJ1-1; D perhaps matches TRBD1 (5 bases). CDR3 length: 16 residues. V was clipped by 4 bases and J by 0 bases, with 16 bases between them. Germline loops: CDR1 SGDLS, CDR2 YYNGEE. The CDR3: CASSPPGRGVNTEAFF. CDR3 in DNA: TGTGCCAGCAGCCCGCCAGGGCGCGGCGTGAACACTGAAGCTTTCTTT.

This clone showed up just once. This chain connects TRBV7-8 to TRBJ2-7; D is unresolved. The CDR3 length is 16 residues. The germline gives CDR1 SGHVS, CDR2 FQNEAQ. Trimming pared 0 bases from V and 0 bases from J, leaving 12 bases between. The CDR3 region is CASSLALEFVSYEQYF. DNA for the CDR3: TGTGCCAGCAGCTTAGCGCTAGAATTTGTCTCCTACGAGCAGTACTTC.

V gene TRBV30 combines with J gene TRBJ2-1; tentatively, D is TRBD1 (6 bases). Germline values: CDR1 GTSNPN, CDR2 SVGIG (reference sequence). V lost 2 bases and J 7 bases, leaving 15 bases between the germline ends. This CDR3 has 14 amino acids. CDR3 sequence reads: CAWSPGQRGNEQFF. DNA of the CDR3: TGTGCCTGGAGTCCGGGACAAAGGGGTAATGAGCAGTTCTTC.

This clone was found a few times. The V gene is TRBV7-8, the J gene TRBJ1-1; D gene unclear. Trimming cost V 1 base and J 2 bases, with 5 bases left between them. Germline V gene lookup returns CDR1 SGHVS and CDR2 FQNEAQ. The CDR3 sequence is 13 residues long. The CDR3: CASSLVLNTEAFF. Here the CDR3 DNA reads TGTGCCAGCAGCTTAGTCTTAAACACTGAAGCTTTCTTT.

The chain joins TRBV5-6 to TRBJ2-3; maybe TRBD1 (6 bases). The V gene lost 0 bases and the J gene lost 0 bases, with 8 bases spanning the gap. CDR1 SGHDT and CDR2 YYEEEE come from the germline V gene. The length of the CDR3 is 15 residues. CDR3 sequence (DNA): TGTGCCAGCAGCTTGGACAGGGAGAGCACAGATACGCAGTATTTT. It is translated as CASSLDRESTDTQYF. Variable domain in full (rest from reference TRBV5-6 and TRBJ2-3): DAGVTQSPTHLIKTRGQQVTLRCSPKSGHDTVSWYQQALGQGPQFIFQYYEEEERQRGNFPDRFSGHQFPNYSSELNVNALLLGDSALYLCASSLDRESTDTQYFGPGTRLTVL.

V usage is TRBV27 and J usage is TRBJ2-1; the D is unclear. CDR3 length: 14 amino acids. CDR1 is MNHEY and CDR2 is SMNVEV in the germline V gene (reference sequence). The ends were cut back, 1 base at V and 1 base at J, with 5 bases in the middle. The CDR3 DNA reads TGTGCCAGCAGTTTATTCCCTTCCTACAATGAGCAGTTCTTC. Amino acid sequence: CASSLFPSYNEQFF.

The chain has TRBV6-5 and TRBJ2-7; TRBD1 matches at 8 bases. This CDR3 has 14 residues. With 6 bases clipped from V and 0 bases from J, the junction kept 4 bases outside the gene matches. The germline V gene has CDR1 MNHEY and CDR2 SVGAGI. The CDR3 here is CASRGTGGSYEQYF. The CDR3 DNA reads as TGTGCCAGCAGGGGGACAGGAGGCTCCTACGAGCAGTACTTC.